This T cell receptor (beta chain) emerged from a study of blood T cell repertoires in COVID-19. Across the study: Sites across the United States, Italy and Spain contributed samples from acute and convalescent COVID-19. The analysed material was cDNA or gDNA that came from T cells, B-cell-depleted T cells, or PBMCs.

Per the original methods: Quantification of nucleated cells was approximated via reference gene primer amplification. Produced via immunoSEQ multiplex PCR; TCRdb's table is partial and in-frame only. That table is the source of V, J and clone size, and D and trimming were worked out from the DNA. Of 71,000 or so clones in the sample, 87% were seen once. Germline CDR1 is MNHEY and CDR2 is SVGEGT. The V and J ends lost 2 bases and 0 bases respectively, with 12 bases between them. This CDR3 has 16 residues. The specimen sequenced was peripheral blood. The gene calls are TRBV6-2 or TRBV6-3 and TRBJ2-3; possible D gene TRBD2, 6 bases. This TCR came from a man between 45 and 60 years old with active COVID-19. In nucleotides, the CDR3 is TGTGCCAGCAGTTACGGGGCGGGATCTAGCACAGATACGCAGTATTTT. The encoded protein is CASSYGAGSSTDTQYF.